The next 4 T cell receptor beta chains were all read from a single sample in a study of radiotherapy plus CTLA-4 blockade in lung cancer. Using immunoSEQ multiplex PCR, the repertoire was profiled, and TCRdb retains in-frame clones only, with some absent. The table includes about 45,000 clones, 73% detected once. Sequenced material: peripheral blood, taken from a patient treated with radiotherapy plus ipilimumab. The receptor set was obtained from a human donor with non-small cell lung cancer who had a complete response to radiotherapy plus ipilimumab.

This clone appeared once. The chain is built from TRBV5-1 and TRBJ2-7; D ambiguous. This CDR3 is 15 amino acids long. In germline, CDR1 is SGHRS, CDR2 YFSETQ. Trimming pared 4 bases from V and 3 bases from J, leaving 17 bases between. The CDR3 sequence is CASSILAGQNYEQYF. The CDR3 DNA sequence: TGCGCCAGCAGCATCCTTGCCGGTCAAAACTACGAGCAGTACTTC. The complete variable domain, with remaining parts taken from reference TRBV5-1 and TRBJ2-7, reads KAGVTQTPRYLIKTRGQQVTLSCSPISGHRSVSWYQQTPGQGLQFLFEYFSETQRNKGNFPGRFSGRQFSNSRSEMNVSTLELGDSALYLCASSILAGQNYEQYFGPGTRLTVT.

The chain has TRBV2 and TRBJ2-7; 11 bases are a match to TRBD2. This CDR3 comprises 19 residues. J gave up 3 bases and V 0 bases, and 13 bases lay outside the gene matches. Germline-derived CDR1 and CDR2 are SNHLY and FYNNEI. CDR3 coding DNA: TGTGCCAGCAGTGAAGCGATTCGCCTAGCGGGAGGCCTCCGCTACGAGCAGTACTTC. Translation: CASSEAIRLAGGLRYEQYF.

CDR3 DNA sequence: TGTGCCAGCAGCTTAGCCGACAATGAGCAGTTCTTC. Translation gives CASSLADNEQFF. The chain employs TRBV7-9 and TRBJ2-1, with D unresolved. The V gene lost 0 bases and the J gene lost 5 bases, with 2 bases spanning the gap. The CDR3 runs to 12 residues. Germline values: CDR1 SEHNR, CDR2 FQNEAQ (reference sequence). Full variable domain (missing parts from reference TRBV7-9 and TRBJ2-1): DTGVSQNPRHKITKRGQNVTFRCDPISEHNRLYWYRQTLGQGPEFLTYFQNEAQLEKSRLLSDRFSAERPKGSFSTLEIQRTEQGDSAMYLCASSLADNEQFFGPGTRLTVL.

This clone appeared a single time. The rearrangement links TRBV15 to TRBJ2-5; D remains unclear. Matching the DNA end better, TRBJ2-7 makes the J call doubtful. This CDR3 contains 12 residues. Germline V gives CDR1 LNHNV, CDR2 YYDKDF (reference sequence). The CDR3 DNA sequence: TGTGCCACCAGCATCGCCGGTTACGAGCAGTACTTC. Translated: CATSIAGYEQYF.